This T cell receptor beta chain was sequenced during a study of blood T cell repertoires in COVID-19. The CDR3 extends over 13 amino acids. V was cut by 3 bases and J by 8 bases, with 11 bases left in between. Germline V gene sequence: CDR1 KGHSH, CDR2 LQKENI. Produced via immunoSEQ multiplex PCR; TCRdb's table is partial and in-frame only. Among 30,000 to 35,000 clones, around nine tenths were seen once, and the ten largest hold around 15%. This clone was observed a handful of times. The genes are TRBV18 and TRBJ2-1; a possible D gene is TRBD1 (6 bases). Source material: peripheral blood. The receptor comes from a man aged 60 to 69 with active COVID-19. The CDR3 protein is CASSPREGDEQFF. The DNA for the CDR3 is TGTGCCAGCTCACCCCGCGAGGGGGATGAGCAGTTCTTC.